This TCR beta chain emerged from a study of T cells after yellow fever vaccination. Across the whole study: Low-cell-number fractions were prepared with SMART-Seq v4 Ultra Low Input. Study-wide points: The study found a weaker secondary response that peaked faster, day 5 versus 15. Relatively few clonotypes were ones that appeared in both CD4 and CD8 compartments.

They built TCR cDNA with 5'RACE template switching, a step that put in a universal primer site and UMIs. TCRdb analysed the 5' RACE reads with MiXCR anew, one entry per CDR3 protein. Of around 110,000 distinct CDR3 sequences listed, 8.4% are singletons. On this clonotype: Antigen unknown.

The V gene lost 7 bases and the J gene lost 4 bases, with 10 bases spanning the gap. The germline CDR1 and CDR2 sequences are SQVTM and ANQGSEA. CDR3 length equals 11 residues. This clonotype was obtained from a man between 25 and 39 years old who received the YFV17D yellow fever vaccine. The input for sequencing was CD8+ T cells sorted from PBMCs, taken 45 days after the yellow fever booster vaccination. The chain links TRBV29-1 to TRBJ1-1; a possible D gene is TRBD1 (5 bases). CDR3 bases: TGCAGCGGAAGTAGGGGCACTGAAGCTTTCTTT. This encodes CSGSRGTEAFF.